The following is a T cell receptor beta chain sequence with its context. Its target is not known. CDR1 is SEHNR, CDR2 FQNEAQ, per germline (reference sequence). The CDR3 totals 14 residues. V shed 0 bases and J shed 1 base, with 5 bases lying between them. This entry is derived from a study of siplizumab effects on memory and regulatory T cells. Points from the study as a whole: Unstimulated subsets captured only a minor fraction of alloreactive clones. Tregs that proliferated in siplizumab cultures did not have their suppressive function confirmed. Mappable alloreactive CD4+ clones averaged around 71% Treg-derived with siplizumab versus about 27% in controls.

The protocol was immunoSEQ multiplex PCR, while the TCRdb copy is restricted to in-frame clones and leaves out a portion. The sample has around 100,000 clones; about 91% are singletons. This clonotype was obtained from a human donor in good health. The source material was Tregs sorted from blood. The J gene is TRBJ2-3, the V gene TRBV7-9; no clear D. The CDR3 DNA sequence: TGTGCCAGCAGCTTAGCGAAAGGCACAGATACGCAGTATTTT. It yields the protein CASSLAKGTDTQYF.